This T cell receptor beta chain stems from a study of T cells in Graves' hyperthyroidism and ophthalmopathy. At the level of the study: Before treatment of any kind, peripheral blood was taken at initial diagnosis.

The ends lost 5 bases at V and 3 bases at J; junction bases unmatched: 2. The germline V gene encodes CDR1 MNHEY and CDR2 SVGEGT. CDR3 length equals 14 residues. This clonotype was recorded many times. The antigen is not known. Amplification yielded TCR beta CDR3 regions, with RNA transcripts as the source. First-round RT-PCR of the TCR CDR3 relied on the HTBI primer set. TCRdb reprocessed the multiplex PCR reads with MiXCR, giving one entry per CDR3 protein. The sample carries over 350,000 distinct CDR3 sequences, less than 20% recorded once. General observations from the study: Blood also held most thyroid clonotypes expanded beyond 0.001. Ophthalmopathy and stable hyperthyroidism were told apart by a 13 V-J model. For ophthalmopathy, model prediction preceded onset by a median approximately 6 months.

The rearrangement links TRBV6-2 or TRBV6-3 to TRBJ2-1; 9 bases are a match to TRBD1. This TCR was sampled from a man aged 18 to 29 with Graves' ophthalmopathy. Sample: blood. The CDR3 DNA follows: TGTGCCAGCAGTCGGACAGGGGACTACAATGAGCAGTTCTTC. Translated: CASSRTGDYNEQFF.